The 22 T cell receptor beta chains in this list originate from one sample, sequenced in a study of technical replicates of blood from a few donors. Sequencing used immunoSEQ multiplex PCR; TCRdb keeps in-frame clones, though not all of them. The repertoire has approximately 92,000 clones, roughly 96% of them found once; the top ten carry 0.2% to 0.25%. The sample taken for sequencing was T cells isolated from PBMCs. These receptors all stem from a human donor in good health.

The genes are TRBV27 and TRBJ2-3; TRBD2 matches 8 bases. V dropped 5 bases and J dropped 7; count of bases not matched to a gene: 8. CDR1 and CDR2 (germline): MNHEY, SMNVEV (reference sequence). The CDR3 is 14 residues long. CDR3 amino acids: CASSPRTSRHTQYF. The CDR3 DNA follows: TGTGCCAGCAGTCCTCGGACTAGCAGGCATACGCAGTATTTT.

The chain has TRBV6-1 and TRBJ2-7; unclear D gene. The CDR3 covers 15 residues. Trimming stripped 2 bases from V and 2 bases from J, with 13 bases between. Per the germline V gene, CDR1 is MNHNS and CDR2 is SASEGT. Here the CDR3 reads CASSERAGRTYEQYF. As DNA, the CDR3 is TGTGCCAGCAGTGAAAGAGCAGGAAGGACCTACGAGCAGTACTTC.

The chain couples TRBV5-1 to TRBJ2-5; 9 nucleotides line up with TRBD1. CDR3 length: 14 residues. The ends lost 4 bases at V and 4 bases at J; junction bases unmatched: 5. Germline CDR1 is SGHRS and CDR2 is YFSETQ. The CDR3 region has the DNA TGCGCCAGCAGCCAGGGACAGGGTGCAGAGACCCAGTACTTC. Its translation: CASSQGQGAETQYF.

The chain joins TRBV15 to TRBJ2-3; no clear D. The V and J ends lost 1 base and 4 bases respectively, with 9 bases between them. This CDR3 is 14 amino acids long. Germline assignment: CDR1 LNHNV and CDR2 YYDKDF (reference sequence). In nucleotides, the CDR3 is TGTGCCACCAGCAGAGTCGAGGTTCCAGATACGCAGTATTTT. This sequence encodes CATSRVEVPDTQYF.

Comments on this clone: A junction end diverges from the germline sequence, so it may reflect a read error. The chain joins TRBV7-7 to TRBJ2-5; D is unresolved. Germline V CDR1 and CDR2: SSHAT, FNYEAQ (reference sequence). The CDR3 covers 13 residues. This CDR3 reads CASSSRVGETQYF. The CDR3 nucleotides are TGTGCTAGCAGCTCTCGGGTGGGAGAGACCCAGTACTTC.

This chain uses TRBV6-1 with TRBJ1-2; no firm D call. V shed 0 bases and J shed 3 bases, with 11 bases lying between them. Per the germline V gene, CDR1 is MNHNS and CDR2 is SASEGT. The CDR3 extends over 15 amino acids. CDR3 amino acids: CASSEAIRTHYGYTF. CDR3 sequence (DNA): TGTGCCAGCAGTGAAGCGATCAGAACCCACTATGGCTACACCTTC.

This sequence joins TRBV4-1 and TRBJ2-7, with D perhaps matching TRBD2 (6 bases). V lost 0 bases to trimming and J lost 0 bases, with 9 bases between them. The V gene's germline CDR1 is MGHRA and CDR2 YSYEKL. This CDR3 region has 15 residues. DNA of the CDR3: TGCGCCAGCAGCCAAGATGCGGGGTTCTCCTACGAGCAGTACTTC. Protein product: CASSQDAGFSYEQYF.

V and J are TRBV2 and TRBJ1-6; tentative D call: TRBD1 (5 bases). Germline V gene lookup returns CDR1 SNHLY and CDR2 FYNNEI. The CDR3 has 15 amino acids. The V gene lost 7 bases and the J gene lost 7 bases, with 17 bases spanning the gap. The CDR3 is CASMPAQGLNSPLHF. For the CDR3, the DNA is TGTGCCAGCATGCCGGCTCAGGGCCTAAATTCACCCCTCCACTTT. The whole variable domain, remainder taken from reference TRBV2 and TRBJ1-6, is EPEVTQTPSHQVTQMGQEVILRCVPISNHLYFYWYRQILGQKVEFLVSFYNNEISEKSEIFDDQFSVERPDGSNFTLKIRSTKLEDSAMYFCASMPAQGLNSPLHFGNGTRLTVT.

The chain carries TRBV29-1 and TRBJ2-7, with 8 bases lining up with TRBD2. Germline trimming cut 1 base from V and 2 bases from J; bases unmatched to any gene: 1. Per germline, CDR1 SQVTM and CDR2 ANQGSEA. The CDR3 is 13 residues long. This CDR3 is CSVEVAGPYEQYF. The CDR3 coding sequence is TGCAGCGTTGAAGTAGCGGGACCCTACGAGCAGTACTTC.

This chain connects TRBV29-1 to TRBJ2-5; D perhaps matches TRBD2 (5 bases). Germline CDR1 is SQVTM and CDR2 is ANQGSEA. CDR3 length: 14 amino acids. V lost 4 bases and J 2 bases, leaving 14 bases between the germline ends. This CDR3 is CSVGARGRQETQYF. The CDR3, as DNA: TGCAGCGTTGGGGCTCGGGGTAGGCAAGAGACCCAGTACTTC.

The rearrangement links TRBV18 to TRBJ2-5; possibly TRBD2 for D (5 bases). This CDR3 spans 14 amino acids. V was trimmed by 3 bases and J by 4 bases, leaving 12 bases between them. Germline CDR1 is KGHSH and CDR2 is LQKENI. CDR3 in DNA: TGTGCCAGCTCACCTCCCAGAGGGCGAGAGACCCAGTACTTC. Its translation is CASSPPRGRETQYF.

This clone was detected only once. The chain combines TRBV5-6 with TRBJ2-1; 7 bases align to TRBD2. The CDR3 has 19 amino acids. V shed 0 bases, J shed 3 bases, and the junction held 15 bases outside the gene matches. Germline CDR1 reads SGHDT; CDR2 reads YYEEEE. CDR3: CASSLAKGAGALFYNEQFF. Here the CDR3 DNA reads TGTGCCAGCAGCTTGGCCAAAGGTGCGGGAGCTTTATTCTACAATGAGCAGTTCTTC.

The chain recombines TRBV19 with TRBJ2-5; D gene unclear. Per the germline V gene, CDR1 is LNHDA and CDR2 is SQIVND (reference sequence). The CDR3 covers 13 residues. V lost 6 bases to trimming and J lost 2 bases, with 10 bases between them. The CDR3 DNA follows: TGTGCCAGTAGGATGACAACTCAAGAGACCCAGTACTTC. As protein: CASRMTTQETQYF.

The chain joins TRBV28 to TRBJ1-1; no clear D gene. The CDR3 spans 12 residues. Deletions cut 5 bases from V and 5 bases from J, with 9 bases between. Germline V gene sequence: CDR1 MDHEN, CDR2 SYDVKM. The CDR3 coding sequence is TGTGCCAGCAGTCTAAGGCGGACTGAAGCTTTCTTT. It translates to CASSLRRTEAFF.

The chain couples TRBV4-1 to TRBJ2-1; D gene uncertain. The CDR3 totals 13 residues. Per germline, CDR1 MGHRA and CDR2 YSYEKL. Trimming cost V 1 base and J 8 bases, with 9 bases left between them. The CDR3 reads CASSQVGDDEQFF. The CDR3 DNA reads TGCGCCAGCAGCCAAGTCGGAGACGATGAGCAGTTCTTC.

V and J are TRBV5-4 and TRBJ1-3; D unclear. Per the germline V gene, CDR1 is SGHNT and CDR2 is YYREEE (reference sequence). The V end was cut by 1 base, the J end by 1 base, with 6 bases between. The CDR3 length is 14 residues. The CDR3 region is CASSLRESGNTIYF. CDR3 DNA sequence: TGTGCCAGCAGCTTGCGGGAATCTGGAAACACCATATATTTT.

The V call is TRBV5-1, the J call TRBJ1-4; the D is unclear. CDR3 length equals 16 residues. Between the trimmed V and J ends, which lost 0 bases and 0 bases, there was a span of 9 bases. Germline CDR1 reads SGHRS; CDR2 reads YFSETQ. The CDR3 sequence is CASSLAMGATNEKLFF. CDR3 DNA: TGCGCCAGCAGCTTGGCAATGGGAGCAACTAATGAAAAACTGTTTTTT.

CDR3 bases: TGTGCCAGCTCACCCACGAGACCGGGACACCAGATTAGAAGCTCCTACGAGCAGTACTTC. Its protein is CASSPTRPGHQIRSSYEQYF. The rearrangement uses TRBV18 and TRBJ2-7, with D tentatively TRBD1 (6 bases). The CDR3 length is 20 residues. Germline CDR1 KGHSH, CDR2 LQKENI. The V gene lost 3 bases and the J gene lost 0 bases, with 27 bases spanning the gap.

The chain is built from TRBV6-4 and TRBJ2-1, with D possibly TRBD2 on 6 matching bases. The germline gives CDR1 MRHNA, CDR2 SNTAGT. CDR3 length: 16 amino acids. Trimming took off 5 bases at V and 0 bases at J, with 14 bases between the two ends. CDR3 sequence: CASSPLAASSYNEQFF. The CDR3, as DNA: TGTGCCAGCAGTCCTTTAGCGGCTAGCTCCTACAATGAGCAGTTCTTC.

Here the CDR3 DNA reads TGTGCTAGTGGTTTGAGTGGGGCCATCGAGCAGTACTTC. Translated, it gives CASGLSGAIEQYF. J is TRBJ2-7 and V is TRBV12-5; possibly TRBD1 for D (5 bases). The CDR3 covers 13 residues. V was trimmed by 2 bases and J by 6 bases, leaving 11 bases between them. The germline V gene encodes CDR1 LGHNT and CDR2 FRNRAP.

CDR3 in amino acids: CASSLSRTGAYEQYF. CDR3 coding DNA: TGTGCCAGCAGTTTATCCCGGACAGGGGCCTACGAGCAGTACTTC. This chain links TRBV27 with TRBJ2-7; 9 positions match TRBD1. There are 15 residues in the CDR3. Germline assignment: CDR1 MNHEY and CDR2 SMNVEV (reference sequence). Trimming at V came to 0 bases and at J to 2 bases, leaving 2 bases not matched to a gene.

CDR3 loop: CASPDRSYGYTF. For the CDR3, the DNA is TGTGCCAGCCCAGACAGATCTTATGGCTACACCTTC. The chain is built from TRBV6-1 and TRBJ1-2; D is possibly TRBD1 (5 bases). Per germline, CDR1 MNHNS and CDR2 SASEGT. The CDR3 runs 12 residues. V was trimmed by 8 bases and J by 5 bases, leaving 12 bases between them.